The 19 T cell receptor beta chains in this list originate from one sample, sequenced in a study of CD8+CD57+ T cells in acquired aplastic anemia. TCR beta VDJ and CDR3 profiling used genomic DNA as template. Using its own MiXCR run on the reads, TCRdb lists one record per CDR3 protein. The sample records about 290,000 distinct CDR3 sequences, 45% to 65% being singletons. Previously, flow cytometry had revealed CD8+CD57+ cell expansion in the patients chosen for sequencing. The sequencing sample was made of sorted CD4+, CD8+, or CD8+CD57+ T cells (not recorded which) from PBMCs. These receptor sequences come from a human donor with aplastic anemia.

This clonotype was recorded many times. The V call is TRBV4-1, the J call TRBJ1-4; TRBD1 matches at 10 bases. The CDR3 consists of 18 residues. Germline trimming cut 4 bases from V and 4 bases from J; bases unmatched to any gene: 12. The germline gives CDR1 MGHRA, CDR2 YSYEKL. CDR3 sequence (DNA): TGCGCCAGCAGCCCCGGTCCCGGGACAGGGGTCTATAATGAAAAACTGTTTTTT. Its translation is CASSPGPGTGVYNEKLFF.

To note about this clonotype: A junction boundary mismatches the germline segment, possibly from a read error. The CDR3 DNA is TGCGGTGCTAGAGAAACAGGGATCGAGCAGTACTTC. As protein: CGARETGIEQYF. The gene calls are TRBV20-1 and TRBJ2-7; the D gene is possibly TRBD1 (6 bases). Germline-derived CDR1 and CDR2 are DFQATT and SNEGSKA (reference sequence). The CDR3 consists of 12 residues.

This clonotype was counted only a few times. J is TRBJ2-7 and V is TRBV7-9; D might be TRBD1 or TRBD2, each matching 5 bases. The CDR3 covers 14 residues. The V gene's germline CDR1 is SEHNR and CDR2 FQNEAQ (reference sequence). The V end lost 2 bases, the J end lost 3 bases, and 11 bases lay between the germline ends. CDR3 coding DNA: TGTGCCAGCAGCTTAACGGGGCTTAGCTACGAGCAGTACTTC. Translated, it gives CASSLTGLSYEQYF.

The sample holds a few counts of this clonotype. The rearrangement uses TRBV20-1 and TRBJ2-5, with D unresolved. Germline V gives CDR1 DFQATT, CDR2 SNEGSKA (reference sequence). The V gene lost 5 bases and the J gene lost 3 bases, with 4 bases spanning the gap. The CDR3 has 10 residues. CDR3 DNA: TGCAGTGCTTTGAAAGAGACCCAGTACTTC. The encoded protein is CSALKETQYF.

The rearrangement uses TRBV20-1 and TRBJ2-1, with D tentatively TRBD1 (6 bases). Germline V gene data show CDR1 as DFQATT and CDR2 as SNEGSKA (reference sequence). Trimming took off 0 bases at V and 6 bases at J, with 18 bases between the two ends. The CDR3 has 16 residues. CDR3 amino acids: CSARDLRQGWGNEQFF. CDR3 in DNA: TGCAGTGCTAGAGATCTTCGGCAGGGGTGGGGCAATGAGCAGTTCTTC.

This clonotype was observed once. The chain has TRBV29-1 and TRBJ2-7; the match to TRBD2 covers 9 bases. Germline V lookup: CDR1 SQVTM, CDR2 ANQGSEA. This CDR3 is built from 11 residues. J was trimmed by 5 bases and V by 7 bases; bases with no gene match: 3. CDR3 sequence (DNA): TGCAGCGCACGACTAGCGGACGAGCAGTACTTC. Residues: CSARLADEQYF.

J is TRBJ1-6 and V is TRBV2; D may be TRBD1 (5 bases). The CDR3 consists of 14 residues. V lost 8 bases to trimming and J lost 5 bases, with 13 bases between them. Germline V gives CDR1 SNHLY, CDR2 FYNNEI. The CDR3 region is CASHKGLNNSPLHF. CDR3 DNA sequence: TGTGCCAGCCACAAGGGACTGAATAATTCACCCCTCCACTTT.

This clonotype came up many times. The chain joins TRBV5-5 to TRBJ2-3; D call uncertain. The CDR3 loop spans 16 amino acids. Germline lookup yields CDR1 SGHKS and CDR2 YYEKEE (reference sequence). V was clipped by 4 bases and J by 0 bases, with 15 bases between them. CDR3 sequence: CASSRARRSSTDTQYF. The CDR3 nucleotides read TGTGCCAGCAGCCGCGCCCGACGGAGTAGCACAGATACGCAGTATTTT.

This clonotype showed up just a few times. This chain links TRBV7-9 with TRBJ1-1; D call uncertain. V lost 2 bases and J lost 6, with 13 bases in between. The CDR3 covers 14 residues. CDR1 is SEHNR and CDR2 is FQNEAQ in the germline V gene (reference sequence). The CDR3 DNA is TGTGCCAGCAGCTTAACGTTGGGAGGGCCTGAAGCTTTCTTT. It encodes CASSLTLGGPEAFF.

In its sample, this clonotype was seen many times. The chain carries TRBV6-5 and TRBJ2-7; 7 bases map to TRBD1. After removal of 11 bases from V and 4 bases from J, the junction contained 8 bases not matched to a gene. The CDR3 has 12 residues. Germline loops: CDR1 MNHEY, CDR2 SVGAGI. This CDR3 is CAARDRGYEQYF. The CDR3 DNA is TGTGCCGCCCGGGACAGAGGATACGAGCAGTACTTC.

The V and J genes are TRBV6-6 and TRBJ2-2; D is unresolved. V was cut by 6 bases and J by 1 base, with 9 bases left in between. Germline CDR1 and CDR2: MNHNY and SVGAGI (reference sequence). The CDR3 has 14 amino acids. The CDR3 region has the DNA TGTGCCAGCAGGTCCGACGAGAACACCGGGGAGCTGTTTTTT. It specifies CASRSDENTGELFF.

This clonotype was recorded at least ten times. This chain connects TRBV5-1 to TRBJ1-2, with TRBD1 matching over 8 bases. This CDR3 has 14 residues. Germline assignment: CDR1 SGHRS and CDR2 YFSETQ. Trimming took 0 bases from V and 6 from J; bases not matched to a gene: 4. CDR3 sequence (DNA): TGCGCCAGCAGCTTGGTGCAGGGGGCCGATGGCTACACCTTC. Amino acid sequence: CASSLVQGADGYTF. Complete variable domain (other parts from reference TRBV5-1 and TRBJ1-2): KAGVTQTPRYLIKTRGQQVTLSCSPISGHRSVSWYQQTPGQGLQFLFEYFSETQRNKGNFPGRFSGRQFSNSRSEMNVSTLELGDSALYLCASSLVQGADGYTFGSGTRLTVV.

Of note for this clonotype: Compared with germline, one end of the junction differs, possibly owing to a read error. The gene calls are TRBV5-1 and TRBJ2-3, with 9 bases matching TRBD2. Germline V gene data show CDR1 as SGHRS and CDR2 as YFSETQ. The CDR3 loop spans 16 amino acids. In DNA form, the CDR3 reads TGCGCCTGCAGCTTGGGACTAGCCGAATTCACAGATACACAGTATTTT. Protein: CACSLGLAEFTDTQYF.

The chain is built from TRBV7-4 and TRBJ1-5; D is perhaps TRBD1 (5 bases). Trimming took 9 bases from V and 0 from J, leaving 12 bases between them. Germline values: CDR1 SGHVT, CDR2 SQSDAQ. The CDR3 is 14 amino acids. The CDR3 sequence is CASRQGLSNQPQHF. The CDR3 DNA reads TGTGCCAGTAGGCAGGGCCTTAGCAATCAGCCCCAGCATTTT. Variable domain in full (rest from reference TRBV7-4 and TRBJ1-5): GAGVSQSPRYKVAKRGRDVALRCDSISGHVTLYWYRQTLGQGSEVLTYSQSDAQRDKSGRPSGRFSAERPERSVSTLKIQRTEQGDSAVYLCASRQGLSNQPQHFGDGTRLSIL.

V gene TRBV9 combines with J gene TRBJ2-5, with 12 bases identical to TRBD2. V shed 3 bases, J shed 5 bases, and the junction held 5 bases outside the gene matches. The CDR3 has 15 amino acids. From germline, CDR1 is SGDLS and CDR2 YYNGEE. CDR3 loop: CASSETSGGGETQYF. The CDR3 DNA follows: TGTGCCAGCAGCGAGACTAGCGGGGGTGGGGAGACCCAGTACTTC.

The chain employs TRBV7-3 and TRBJ1-4, with 7 bases identical to TRBD1. The germline CDR1 and CDR2 sequences are SGHTA and FQGTGA. The CDR3 has 14 amino acids. Trimming took 3 bases from V and 7 from J; bases not matched to a gene: 5. The CDR3: CASSFRQGGEKLFF. CDR3 sequence (DNA): TGTGCCAGCAGCTTTCGGCAGGGGGGTGAAAAACTGTTTTTT.

CDR3: CSVGGRDREGRPQHF. The CDR3 DNA follows: TGCAGCGTTGGCGGCAGGGACAGGGAGGGAAGGCCCCAGCATTTT. The chain couples TRBV29-1 to TRBJ1-5; 9 nucleotides match TRBD1. The germline gives CDR1 SQVTM, CDR2 ANQGSEA. The CDR3 spans 15 residues. Trimming cost V 4 bases and J 9 bases; bases outside gene matches: 13.

This clonotype was observed many times. The rearrangement uses TRBV6-4 and TRBJ2-2; D is unclear. V lost 7 bases and J lost 1, with 10 bases in between. Germline CDR1 and CDR2: MRHNA and SNTAGT. The CDR3 length is 14 residues. The CDR3 DNA reads TGTGCCAGCACTGTGGAGTTGAACACCGGGGAGCTGTTTTTT. Encoded protein: CASTVELNTGELFF.

This clonotype was counted ten times or more. The rearrangement joins TRBV5-1 to TRBJ2-1; TRBD2 matches at 10 bases. The CDR3 totals 15 residues. Germline-derived CDR1 and CDR2 are SGHRS and YFSETQ. V gave up 2 bases and J gave up 5 bases; unmatched junction bases: 4. CDR3 sequence (DNA): TGCGCCAGCAGCTTAGGGACTAGCGTTAACAATGAGCAGTTCTTC. Its protein product is CASSLGTSVNNEQFF.